This entry is about one T cell receptor (beta chain). These data originate in a study of chemoradiotherapy in HPV16-positive cancers. This table comes from immunoSEQ multiplex PCR, and its TCRdb copy is limited to in-frame clones, with some not included. The sample lists about 16,000 clones; approximately 70% were seen once. This TCR was recovered from a human donor with HPV-associated anogenital cancer. Sequencing used tumor tissue, obtained from a patient who underwent chemoradiotherapy.

CDR3 coding DNA: TGTGCCAGCAGCTTAGGGTTCCAGCCAGCAGATACGCAGTATTTT. Translated: CASSLGFQPADTQYF. V is TRBV7-7 and J is TRBJ2-3; D gene ambiguous. Germline assignment: CDR1 SSHAT and CDR2 FNYEAQ (reference sequence). CDR3 length: 15 amino acids. Trimming stripped 1 base from V and 4 bases from J, with 12 bases between. Full variable domain (rest looked up from reference TRBV7-7 and TRBJ2-3): GAGVSQSPRYKVTKRGQDVTLRCDPISSHATLYWYQQALGQGPEFLTYFNYEAQPDKSGLPSDRFSAERPEGSISTLTIQRTEQRDSAMYRCASSLGFQPADTQYFGPGTRLTVL.